A single sample gave rise to the 19 T cell receptor beta chains below, sequenced in a study of blood T cells in healthy people across ages. Combining a sample-barcoded 5' primer with a J-beta primer mix, a second PCR ran for 7 to 11 cycles. TCRdb called the 5' RACE reads again in MiXCR, with one record for every CDR3 protein. This sample has about 780,000 distinct CDR3 sequences, with roughly 60% found just once. The sequencing input was blood. Receptor source: a man aged 30 to 45 in good health.

The chain employs TRBV2 and TRBJ2-4; D may match TRBD1 or TRBD2 (7 bases each). V was shortened by 6 bases and J by 2 bases, with 17 bases between the two germline ends. There are 16 residues in the CDR3. CDR1 SNHLY and CDR2 FYNNEI come from the germline V gene. This CDR3 is CASRGGDSLTKNIQYF. CDR3 sequence (DNA): TGTGCCAGCAGGGGGGGGGACAGTCTAACCAAAAACATTCAGTACTTC. Supplemented by reference TRBV2 and TRBJ2-4, the full variable domain reads EPEVTQTPSHQVTQMGQEVILRCVPISNHLYFYWYRQILGQKVEFLVSFYNNEISEKSEIFDDQFSVERPDGSNFTLKIRSTKLEDSAMYFCASRGGDSLTKNIQYFGAGTRLSVL.

The gene calls are TRBV29-1 and TRBJ2-3; D is unresolved. The CDR3 runs 13 residues. Germline CDR1 and CDR2: SQVTM and ANQGSEA. The ends were cut back, 7 bases at V and 1 base at J, with 12 bases in the middle. In DNA form, the CDR3 reads TGCAGCGGTGAGGCCCTAGGCACAGATACGCAGTATTTT. Encoded protein: CSGEALGTDTQYF.

This clonotype has just one count. The V and J genes are TRBV13 and TRBJ2-5; TRBD2 might be the D (5 bases). CDR3 length: 12 residues. Trimming removed 5 bases from V and 4 bases from J, with 8 bases in between. Looked up from germline, CDR1 is PRHDT and CDR2 is FYEKMQ (reference sequence). CDR3 nucleotides: TGTGCCAGCAGCCACGGGATAGAGACCCAGTACTTC. Amino acid sequence: CASSHGIETQYF.

The chain employs TRBV7-3 and TRBJ2-1; a possible D gene is TRBD1 (5 bases). This CDR3 is built from 21 residues. CDR1 and CDR2 from the germline V gene are SGHTA and FQGTGA. The V gene lost 1 base and the J gene lost 5 bases, with 30 bases spanning the gap. In DNA form, the CDR3 reads TGTGCCAGCAGCTTAAATGGAATGTCGGCAGGGATTCAAAGTCTCCACAATGAGCAGTTCTTC. This translates into CASSLNGMSAGIQSLHNEQFF.

The chain joins TRBV7-2 to TRBJ2-7, with 9 bases that match TRBD1. This CDR3 has 14 residues. Germline V gene data show CDR1 as SGHTA and CDR2 as FQGNSA. V lost 5 bases, J lost 6 bases, and 8 bases stayed unmatched. CDR3 loop: CASSLSRDRAEQYF. Here the CDR3 DNA reads TGTGCCAGCAGCCTCTCCCGGGACAGGGCCGAGCAGTACTTC.

This chain links TRBV7-3 with TRBJ2-1; TRBD1 aligns across 7 bases. J was trimmed by 8 bases and V by 5 bases; bases with no gene match: 9. The CDR3 covers 14 residues. Per the germline V gene, CDR1 is SGHTA and CDR2 is FQGTGA. DNA of the CDR3: TGTGCCAGCAGCCCCAATAGGGGGCGGGATGAGCAGTTCTTC. This encodes CASSPNRGRDEQFF. The full variable domain, rest sourced from reference TRBV7-3 and TRBJ2-1, is GAGVSQTPSNKVTEKGKYVELRCDPISGHTALYWYRQSLGQGPEFLIYFQGTGAADDSGLPNDRFFAVRPEGSVSTLKIQRTERGDSAVYLCASSPNRGRDEQFFGPGTRLTVL.

J is TRBJ2-3 and V is TRBV7-2, with D perhaps TRBD2 (6 bases). CDR1 is SGHTA, CDR2 FQGNSA, per germline. This CDR3 comprises 12 residues. The V end lost 8 bases, the J end lost 10 bases, and 16 bases lay between the germline ends. The CDR3 region has the DNA TGTGCCAGCCGCGTAGTGGGAGGCGCGCAGTATTTT. The encoded protein is CASRVVGGAQYF.

V is TRBV27 and J is TRBJ2-3; no definite D call. Germline values: CDR1 MNHEY, CDR2 SMNVEV (reference sequence). V was clipped by 3 bases and J by 2 bases, with 9 bases between them. The CDR3 spans 14 residues. CDR3 sequence (DNA): TGTGCCAGCAGTTTGGTCTCCTCCACAGATACGCAGTATTTT. Its protein product is CASSLVSSTDTQYF.

V gene TRBV27 combines with J gene TRBJ2-3, with D tentatively TRBD2 (5 bases). Germline V gene lookup returns CDR1 MNHEY and CDR2 SMNVEV (reference sequence). V shed 9 bases and J shed 1 base, with 17 bases lying between them. There are 15 residues in the CDR3. CDR3 in amino acids: CASSEIAGGTDTQYF. The CDR3 region has the DNA TGTGCCAGTTCGGAAATCGCCGGGGGCACAGATACGCAGTATTTT.

The chain has TRBV2 and TRBJ2-1; 8 bases map to TRBD1. Judging by the DNA end, TRBJ2-7 fits better; the J call may be wrong. This CDR3 region has 21 residues. CDR1 SNHLY and CDR2 FYNNEI come from the germline V gene. The CDR3 sequence is CASSAIRGTGASALINNEQYF. The CDR3 DNA is TGTGCCAGCAGTGCGATACGTGGGACAGGTGCTAGCGCCTTGATTAACAATGAGCAGTACTTC.

V gene TRBV4-2 combines with J gene TRBJ2-1; the D gene could be TRBD1 or TRBD2 (5 bases each). The CDR3 extends over 18 amino acids. CDR1 LGHNA and CDR2 YNFKEQ come from the germline V gene. V dropped 2 bases and J dropped 10 bases, with 27 bases sitting between them. The DNA of the CDR3 is TGTGCCAGCAGCCAATCATTGGCCCGGGACCACTGGGTGAGCGAGCAGTTCTTC. Encoded protein: CASSQSLARDHWVSEQFF.

This clonotype has a handful of counts. The chain links TRBV4-3 to TRBJ2-1, with a weak D call TRBD2 (5 bases). The CDR3 is 17 amino acids. Germline lookup yields CDR1 LGHNA and CDR2 YSLEER. V lost 0 bases to trimming and J lost 9 bases, with 21 bases between them. For the CDR3, the DNA is TGCGCCAGCAGCCAAGACCGAGGACTCGGGCTCCCAGGTGAGCAGTTCTTC. Its protein product is CASSQDRGLGLPGEQFF.

The chain joins TRBV7-3 to TRBJ2-3; a weak D match, TRBD1 (7 bases). Trimming stripped 5 bases from V and 4 bases from J, with 13 bases between. CDR1 and CDR2 from the germline V gene are SGHTA and FQGTGA. The CDR3 spans 14 residues. As DNA, the CDR3 is TGTGCCAGCAGCCGGACTACAGGGGCAGATACGCAGTATTTT. This codes for CASSRTTGADTQYF.

The chain links TRBV7-2 to TRBJ2-5, with TRBD2 matching 8 bases. The CDR3 is 14 residues long. Losses at the gene ends were 6 bases for V and 1 base for J; bases not matched to a gene: 4. Germline V gene sequence: CDR1 SGHTA, CDR2 FQGNSA. The CDR3 is CASSQRGSQETQYF. In DNA form, the CDR3 reads TGTGCCAGCAGTCAGCGGGGGTCCCAAGAGACCCAGTACTTC.

The rearrangement uses TRBV27 and TRBJ2-7; a weak D match, TRBD1 (6 bases). From germline, CDR1 is MNHEY and CDR2 SMNVEV (reference sequence). The CDR3 runs to 14 residues. Between the trimmed V and J ends, which lost 5 bases and 7 bases, there was a span of 18 bases. CDR3 residues: CASSVAGASWEQYF. CDR3 nucleotides: TGTGCCAGCAGTGTCGCAGGGGCGTCCTGGGAGCAGTACTTC.

This clonotype was counted between two and nine times. V usage is TRBV7-9 and J usage is TRBJ1-2; TRBD1 matches 9 bases. Germline V gives CDR1 SEHNR, CDR2 FQNEAQ (reference sequence). The CDR3 contains 14 residues. With 9 bases clipped from V and 6 bases from J, the junction kept 11 bases outside the gene matches. CDR3 DNA sequence: TGTGCCAGTTCGGGACAGGGAATCCAGAATGGCTACACCTTC. This gives the protein CASSGQGIQNGYTF.

This clonotype has only one observation. The gene calls are TRBV20-1 and TRBJ1-5; no firm D call. The CDR3 consists of 17 residues. CDR1 is DFQATT and CDR2 is SNEGSKA in the germline V gene (reference sequence). Trimming cost V 7 bases and J 2 bases, with 24 bases left between them. CDR3 bases: TGCAGTGTCCCAAGGCCCAGCCTCGCCCGTCGCAATCAGCCCCAGCATTTT. Encoded protein: CSVPRPSLARRNQPQHF.

This clonotype occurred many times. The chain has TRBV20-1 and TRBJ1-2; D not resolved. This CDR3 has 13 amino acids. V was pared by 0 bases and J by 7 bases, with 12 bases between. From germline, CDR1 is DFQATT and CDR2 SNEGSKA (reference sequence). CDR3 in DNA: TGCAGTGCTAGAGAGAACTCAGGTGGTGGCTACACCTTC. Amino acid sequence: CSARENSGGGYTF.

This clonotype was picked up a small number of times. The V call is TRBV12-3 or TRBV12-4, the J call TRBJ2-1, with a possible D match to TRBD2 (5 bases). The CDR3 has 15 residues. Trimming removed 6 bases from V and 0 bases from J, with 12 bases in between. CDR3 in amino acids: CASSYTGSSYNEQFF. CDR3 coding DNA: TGTGCCAGCAGCTATACGGGAAGCTCCTACAATGAGCAGTTCTTC.